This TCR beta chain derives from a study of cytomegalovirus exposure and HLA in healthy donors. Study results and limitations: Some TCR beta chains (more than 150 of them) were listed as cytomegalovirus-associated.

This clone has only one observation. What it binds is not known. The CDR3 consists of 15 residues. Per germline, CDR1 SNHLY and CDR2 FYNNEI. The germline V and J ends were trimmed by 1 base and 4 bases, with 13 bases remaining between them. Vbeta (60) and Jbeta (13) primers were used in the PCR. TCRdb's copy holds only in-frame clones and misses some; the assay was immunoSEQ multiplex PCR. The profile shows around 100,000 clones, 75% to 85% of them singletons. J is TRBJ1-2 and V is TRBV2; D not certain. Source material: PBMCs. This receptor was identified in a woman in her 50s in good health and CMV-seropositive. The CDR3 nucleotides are TGTGCCAGCAGTGAAGGACAACAGAGATTCTATGGCTACACCTTC. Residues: CASSEGQQRFYGYTF.